The present TCR beta chain was sequenced within a study of blood T cell repertoires in COVID-19. Study-level background: There were acute and convalescent COVID-19 samples, and they came from the United States, Italy and Spain.

This CDR3 has 13 amino acids. The V and J ends lost 5 bases and 4 bases respectively, with 9 bases between them. Germline lookup yields CDR1 KGHSH and CDR2 LQKENI. Authors' data handling: Estimated nucleated cell counts came from reference gene primer amplification. Assay used: immunoSEQ multiplex PCR; TCRdb lists only in-frame clones, some missing. The V and J calls and the clone size are those of that table, but D and trimming were determined from the DNA. The sample yields 250,000 to 300,000 clones, almost 85% seen once. The sequence was collected from a man aged 45-60 years with active or convalescent COVID-19. The chain links TRBV18 to TRBJ1-3; TRBD1 is a possible D gene (6 bases). Input material: peripheral blood. In DNA, the CDR3 is TGTGCCAGCTCAGAGACAGGCGGAAACACCATATATTTT. Its protein product is CASSETGGNTIYF. Full variable domain (outside the CDR3, taken from reference TRBV18 and TRBJ1-3): NAGVMQNPRHLVRRRGQEARLRCSPMKGHSHVYWYRQLPEEGLKFMVYLQKENIIDESGMPKERFSAEFPKEGPSILRIQQVVRGDSAAYFCASSETGGNTIYFGEGSWLTVV.